The T cell receptor beta chain described here comes from a study of T cells in tuberculosis. TCR-alpha and TCR-beta chains were sequenced unpaired. Sequencing used immunoSEQ multiplex PCR; TCRdb keeps in-frame clones, though not all of them. The sample yields approximately 59,000 clones, roughly 88% seen once. Thawed, overnight-rested PBMC were stained with GMM-loaded CD1B tetramer, viability dye and anti-CD3, then sorted. C32 glucose monomycolate from Rhodococcus equi was loaded onto the CD1B tetramers. Before cryopreservation, the sorted PBMC lost their CD14-expressing monocytes. From each donor, roughly 100,000 tetramer-negative cells were sorted. General study results and limits: The stringent gate may have excluded weak CD1B-GMM tetramer binders.

V was pared by 5 bases and J by 2 bases, with 9 bases between. Germline V gives CDR1 SGHRS, CDR2 YFSETQ. The CDR3 spans 13 residues. The origin of this receptor is an adult woman with latent tuberculosis. The rearrangement uses TRBV5-1 and TRBJ2-3, with a possible D match to TRBD2 (5 bases). Material for sequencing was CD1b-GMM tetramer-negative cells sorted from PBMCs. The CDR3 loop is CASSSGSTDTQYF. As DNA, the CDR3 is TGCGCCAGCAGTTCGGGGTCCACAGATACGCAGTATTTT.